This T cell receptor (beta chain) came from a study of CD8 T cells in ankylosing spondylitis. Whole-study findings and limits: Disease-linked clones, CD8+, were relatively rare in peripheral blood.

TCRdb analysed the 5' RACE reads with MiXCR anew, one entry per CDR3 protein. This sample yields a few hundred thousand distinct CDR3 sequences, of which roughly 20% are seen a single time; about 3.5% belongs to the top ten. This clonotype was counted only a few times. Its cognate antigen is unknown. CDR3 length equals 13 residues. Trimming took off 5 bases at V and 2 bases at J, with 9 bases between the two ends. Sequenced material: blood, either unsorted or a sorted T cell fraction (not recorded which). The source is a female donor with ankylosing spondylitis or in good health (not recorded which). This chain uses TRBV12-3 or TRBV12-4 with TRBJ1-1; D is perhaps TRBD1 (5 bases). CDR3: CASSHQGNTEAFF. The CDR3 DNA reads TGTGCCAGCAGTCATCAGGGAAACACTGAAGCTTTCTTT.